This entry lists 19 T cell receptor beta chains sequenced from one sample in a study of blood T cell repertoires in COVID-19. TCRdb's copy holds only in-frame clones and misses some; the assay was immunoSEQ multiplex PCR. The data show some 80,000 clones, 88% seen once. Sequencing input: peripheral blood. The receptors stem from a human donor in a cohort sampled during active COVID-19.

The table lists this clone with a count of one. The CDR3 nucleotides read TGTGCTAGTGGTTTTGACAGCAACTATTCACCCCTCCACTTT. Its translation: CASGFDSNYSPLHF. V and J are TRBV12-5 and TRBJ1-6; maybe TRBD1 (5 bases). The V and J ends lost 3 bases and 8 bases respectively, with 11 bases between them. CDR1 is LGHNT and CDR2 is FRNRAP in the germline V gene. The CDR3 is made up of 14 amino acids.

The chain carries TRBV14 and TRBJ1-4; D is uncertain. The V gene's germline CDR1 is SGHDN and CDR2 FVKESK. The CDR3 is 13 residues long. Trimming took off 1 base at V and 8 bases at J, with 8 bases between the two ends. This CDR3 is CASSQGAKEKLFF. In DNA, the CDR3 is TGTGCCAGCAGCCAAGGGGCAAAGGAAAAACTGTTTTTT.

The CDR3: CASSSLSGRSYEQYF. In DNA, the CDR3 is TGTGCCAGCAGCTCCCTCAGCGGGCGTTCCTACGAGCAGTACTTC. The V gene is TRBV7-8, the J gene TRBJ2-7, with D tentatively TRBD2 (6 bases). Germline CDR1 is SGHVS and CDR2 is FQNEAQ. CDR3 length equals 15 residues. Trimming took 4 bases from V and 1 from J, leaving 14 bases between them.

CDR3 region: CASSLRTGQETQYF. The CDR3 DNA is TGCGCCAGCAGCCTCCGGACAGGCCAAGAGACCCAGTACTTC. The chain is built from TRBV4-1 and TRBJ2-5; the match to TRBD1 covers 7 bases. This CDR3 spans 14 amino acids. Trimming cost V 4 bases and J 1 base; bases outside gene matches: 3. Germline V gene sequence: CDR1 MGHRA, CDR2 YSYEKL.

The V and J genes are TRBV21-1 and TRBJ1-2; the D call in the table, TRBD1, was not verified against the DNA. TRBV21-1 is deemed a pseudogene. The CDR3 loop spans 14 amino acids. The CDR3 region has the DNA TGTGCCAGCAGCAATTTTGCCAGGGGCTATGGCTACACCTTC. It codes for CASSNFARGYGYTF.

The gene calls are TRBV18 and TRBJ1-5; unclear D gene. The V and J ends lost 5 bases and 0 bases respectively, with 8 bases between them. Germline V lookup: CDR1 KGHSH, CDR2 LQKENI. The CDR3 has 14 amino acids. CDR3 in amino acids: CASSSEHSNQPQHF. For the CDR3, the DNA is TGTGCCAGCTCATCTGAGCATAGCAATCAGCCCCAGCATTTT.

V and J are TRBV14 and TRBJ2-5; the match to TRBD1 covers 8 bases. The germline CDR1 and CDR2 sequences are SGHDN and FVKESK. Trimming took 5 bases from V and 2 from J; bases not matched to a gene: 4. CDR3 length equals 14 residues. The DNA of the CDR3 is TGTGCCAGCAGCTGGACAGGGTGGCAAGAGACCCAGTACTTC. This gives the protein CASSWTGWQETQYF.

The chain links TRBV7-3 to TRBJ2-1, with TRBD2 as a possible D gene (5 bases). Germline V gives CDR1 SGHTA, CDR2 FQGTGA. V lost 3 bases to trimming and J lost 13 bases, with 13 bases between them. The CDR3 spans 12 residues. In DNA form, the CDR3 reads TGTGCCAGCAGCTTGGAGGTGGGAGTACAGTTCTTC. It yields the protein CASSLEVGVQFF.

CDR3 DNA: TGTGCCAGCACTTGGGGGCAGGGATGGCAGTTCTTC. This sequence encodes CASTWGQGWQFF. J is TRBJ2-1 and V is TRBV7-9; possibly TRBD1 for D (6 bases). The CDR3 is made up of 12 amino acids. Trimming shortened V by 7 bases and J by 12 bases, and 16 bases separated the two germline ends. Germline CDR1 and CDR2: SEHNR and FQNEAQ (reference sequence).

The V and J genes are TRBV19 and TRBJ2-2; 7 bases fit TRBD1. Germline trimming cut 6 bases from V and 7 bases from J; bases unmatched to any gene: 8. This CDR3 comprises 14 residues. In germline, CDR1 is LNHDA, CDR2 SQIVND (reference sequence). The CDR3 nucleotides read TGTGCCAGTAGAGACAGGGTATTGAGCGGGGAGCTGTTTTTT. Translating it yields CASRDRVLSGELFF. Combining the CDR3 with reference TRBV19 and TRBJ2-2 gives the whole variable domain DGGITQSPKYLFRKEGQNVTLSCEQNLNHDAMYWYRQDPGQGLRLIYYSQIVNDFQKGDIAEGYSVSREKKESFPLTVTSAQKNPTAFYLCASRDRVLSGELFFGEGSRLTVL.

The gene calls are TRBV24-1 and TRBJ2-5; 14 positions match TRBD2. With V trimmed by 3 bases and J by 5 bases, 10 bases remained unmatched. Germline lookup yields CDR1 KGHDR and CDR2 SFDVKD. The CDR3 sequence is 18 residues long. The CDR3: CATSDTGLAGVRGETQYF. For the CDR3, the DNA is TGTGCCACCAGTGATACGGGACTAGCGGGAGTCCGGGGGGAGACCCAGTACTTC.

The chain joins TRBV9 to TRBJ2-1, with 8 bases matching TRBD2. This CDR3 has 15 amino acids. Per germline, CDR1 SGDLS and CDR2 YYNGEE. With 4 bases clipped from V and 7 bases from J, the junction kept 10 bases outside the gene matches. This CDR3 reads CASSPRESGGNEQFF. Here the CDR3 DNA reads TGTGCCAGCAGCCCCCGGGAGTCGGGGGGGAATGAGCAGTTCTTC.

This rearrangement joins TRBV20-1 to TRBJ2-1; 10 nucleotides agree with TRBD2. This CDR3 has 15 residues. With 3 bases clipped from V and 5 bases from J, the junction kept 7 bases outside the gene matches. The germline V gene has CDR1 DFQATT and CDR2 SNEGSKA (reference sequence). CDR3 region: CSASSLAGAHNEQFF. The CDR3 DNA sequence: TGCAGTGCTAGTTCCCTAGCGGGAGCGCACAATGAGCAGTTCTTC.

The genes are TRBV5-1 and TRBJ2-7; TRBD1 matches at 10 bases. CDR1 and CDR2 from the germline V gene are SGHRS and YFSETQ. The J segment lost 5 bases and the V segment lost 5 bases, leaving 10 bases of the junction unmatched. This CDR3 is 15 amino acids long. Here the CDR3 DNA reads TGCGCCAGCAGGGAAGGGACAGGGGTTATCAACGAGCAGTACTTC. Protein product: CASREGTGVINEQYF. Combining the CDR3 with reference TRBV5-1 and TRBJ2-7 gives the whole variable domain KAGVTQTPRYLIKTRGQQVTLSCSPISGHRSVSWYQQTPGQGLQFLFEYFSETQRNKGNFPGRFSGRQFSNSRSEMNVSTLELGDSALYLCASREGTGVINEQYFGPGTRLTVT.

This chain links TRBV14 with TRBJ2-2, with D hard to call. Per germline, CDR1 SGHDN and CDR2 FVKESK. This CDR3 is built from 12 residues. V lost 6 bases and J lost 1, with 3 bases in between. In DNA form, the CDR3 reads TGTGCCAGCAGTCTGAACACCGGGGAGCTGTTTTTT. Its translation is CASSLNTGELFF.

The genes are TRBV5-1 and TRBJ1-6; D gene unclear. Per germline, CDR1 SGHRS and CDR2 YFSETQ. Trimming removed 4 bases at V and 6 bases at J, with 20 bases between. The CDR3 has 17 residues. CDR3 bases: TGCGCCAGCAGCAGGGAGGCCCGGGGTCCCTCTAATTCACCCCTCCACTTT. It yields the protein CASSREARGPSNSPLHF.

This rearrangement joins TRBV7-2 to TRBJ2-7; D gene unclear. Germline V gene lookup returns CDR1 SGHTA and CDR2 FQGNSA. The CDR3 contains 15 residues. Trimming cost V 1 base and J 0 bases, with 10 bases left between them. The CDR3 DNA reads as TGTGCCAGCAGCTTAGGTTCCCATAGCTCCTACGAGCAGTACTTC. Translation gives CASSLGSHSSYEQYF.

The chain is built from TRBV19 and TRBJ2-2, with D perhaps matching TRBD2 (5 bases). CDR1 and CDR2 from the germline V gene are LNHDA and SQIVND (reference sequence). V was cut by 5 bases and J by 6 bases, with 16 bases left in between. This CDR3 region has 15 residues. Here the CDR3 DNA reads TGTGCCAGTAGTTCGGGAAGTGGACCGGCCGGGGAGCTGTTTTTT. It encodes CASSSGSGPAGELFF.

V is TRBV3-1 (or the pseudogene TRBV3-2) and J is TRBJ2-3, with 11 bases fitting TRBD2. This CDR3 is built from 17 residues. V lost 4 bases and J lost 4; bases outside the gene matches: 10. The germline gives CDR1 LGHDT, CDR2 YNNKEL (reference sequence). CDR3 DNA: TGTGCCAGCAGCCTAGGGACTAGCGGAACTTCGCCAGATACGCAGTATTTT. It is translated as CASSLGTSGTSPDTQYF.